The sequence of this T cell receptor beta chain was determined in a study of a mutant IDH1 vaccine in newly diagnosed glioma. Overall study context: Of the patients given treatment, about 62% were male and 37.5% were female, and a mean age of around 38 years was recorded.

The time point: baseline, week 1 (first vaccination visit). The treatment is: pre-vaccination baseline after standard-of-care therapy. Assay used: immunoSEQ multiplex PCR; TCRdb lists only in-frame clones, some missing. The repertoire holds about 68,000 clones, less than 85% seen once, with around 8.4% in the top ten. Germline V CDR1 and CDR2: ENHRY, SYGVKD. The CDR3 spans 14 residues. J gave up 3 bases and V 4 bases, and 1 base lay outside the gene matches. Points from the study as a whole: It was approximately 93% of patients that developed vaccine-induced immune responses. Seemingly, top peripheral T cell clonotype changes bore no relation to pseudoprogression.

This clone has just one count. Its matching antigen is unknown. Sequencing was performed on PBMCs, taken from a glioma patient treated with radiotherapy, temozolomide or both. The V gene is TRBV10-3, the J gene TRBJ1-4, with 8 bases aligning to TRBD1. The TCR originated in a man aged 50 to 59 with glioma. This chain's CDR3 is CAISGDRSNEKLFF. CDR3 coding DNA: TGTGCCATCAGTGGGGACAGGTCTAATGAAAAACTGTTTTTT.